Listed below are T cell receptor beta chains from one sample, sequenced in a study of T cell responses to AZD1222 COVID-19 vaccine. TCRdb keeps only in-frame clones here, not all; method: immunoSEQ multiplex PCR. The table records over 150,000 clones, around nine tenths of them present only once. The input for sequencing was peripheral blood, taken on day 0 of AZD1222 vaccination. These receptors all stem from an adult in good health. The CDR3 runs from the conserved cysteine through the conserved F or W. Fields, in order: clone size, J gene, D gene, V gene, CDR3 DNA, CDR3 protein. The D gene is left open where the match is weak. Rows may omit the clone size; those that give it use once, few, many or a size class.

>NA|TRBJ1-2|TRBD1|TRBV2
TGTGCCAGCAGCCGGGACAGGGGGCGGGATGGCTACACCTTC
CASSRDRGRDGYTF
>NA|TRBJ2-7|NA|TRBV19
TGTGCCAGTGGGCTTCGGGCGGATTCCTACGAGCAGTACTTC
CASGLRADSYEQYF
>NA|TRBJ2-5|TRBD2|TRBV11-2
TGTGCCAGCAGCTTAGGGGGTAGCGGGAGGTACGAGACCCAGTACTTC
CASSLGGSGRYETQYF
>NA|TRBJ1-5|NA|TRBV20-1
TGCAGTGCTAGTGGCCAGGGTTGGAATCAGCCCCAGCATTTT
CSASGQGWNQPQHF
>NA|TRBJ2-7|NA|TRBV7-9
TGTGCCAGCAGCTCCAAAAACAGGGCAGGAAAAGAGCAGTACTTC
CASSSKNRAGKEQYF
>once|TRBJ2-7|NA|TRBV5-1
TGCGCCAGCAGCCCGGAATTGGACTTTCGCTACGAGCAGTACTTC
CASSPELDFRYEQYF
>NA|TRBJ2-3|TRBD2|TRBV10-2
TGCGCCAGCAGCGGATTGGTAGCGGGAGCGGGAACGCAGTATTTT
CASSGLVAGAGTQYF
>NA|TRBJ2-1|NA|TRBV5-1
TGCGCCAGCAGACCCAGGACCGATGAGCAGTTCTTC
CASRPRTDEQFF
>NA|TRBJ2-5|NA|TRBV24-1
TGTGCCACCAGTGATTTTCGGCAGGGACGAGAGACCCAGTACTTC
CATSDFRQGRETQYF
>NA|TRBJ1-1|NA|TRBV2
TGTGCCAGCAGACTGACAGGCCAGAACACTGAAGCTTTCTTT
CASRLTGQNTEAFF
>once|TRBJ1-2|NA|TRBV4-2
TGTGCCAGCAGCCAAGAGGACGCAGCCTATGGCTACACCTTC
CASSQEDAAYGYTF
>many|TRBJ1-1|TRBD1|TRBV27
TGTGCCAGCACCAATTTACAGGGGGAGAACACTGAAGCTTTCTTT
CASTNLQGENTEAFF
>NA|TRBJ2-5|NA|TRBV11-1
TGTGCCAGCAGCTTAGGCGGACTGTACCAAGAGACCCAGTACTTC
CASSLGGLYQETQYF
>once|TRBJ2-1|TRBD2|TRBV19
TGTGCCAGTAGCCTCACCGGGACTAGCGGGAGTAGCGATGAGCAGTTCTTC
CASSLTGTSGSSDEQFF
>once|TRBJ2-5|TRBD2|TRBV7-2
TGTGCCAGCAGCTTACCTAGCGGGCGAAAAGAGACCCAGTACTTC
CASSLPSGRKETQYF
>NA|TRBJ1-2|NA|TRBV15
TGTGCCACCAGCAGAGAAGGCTATGGCTACACCTTC
CATSREGYGYTF
>NA|TRBJ2-7|NA|TRBV11-2
TGTGCCAGCAGCCCTTGGGCAGGGAATCATGGCGAGCAGTACTTC
CASSPWAGNHGEQYF
>few|TRBJ1-3|NA|TRBV30
TGTGCCTACAGATCGCGGGACATGGGATCTGGAAACACCATATATTTT
CAYRSRDMGSGNTIYF
>NA|TRBJ2-3|NA|TRBV11-2
TGTGCCAGCAGCTTACAAGGCGCAGATACGCAGTATTTT
CASSLQGADTQYF
>NA|TRBJ1-5|NA|TRBV6-5
TGTGCCAGCCGGGTTTCGGGTCTGCAGCCCCAGCATTTT
CASRVSGLQPQHF
>NA|TRBJ2-5|NA|TRBV10-3
TGTGCCATCGCCGACGTGGCAGTTCAAGAGACCCAGTACTTC
CAIADVAVQETQYF
>NA|TRBJ1-2|TRBD1|TRBV15
TGTGCCACCAGCAGAGAGAGAGGGGGCAACTATGGCTACACCTTC
CATSRERGGNYGYTF
>NA|TRBJ1-1|NA|TRBV27
TGTGCCAGCAGTTTAGGGAGGAAGAACACTGAAGCTTTCTTT
CASSLGRKNTEAFF
>NA|TRBJ1-2|TRBD1|TRBV7-2
TGTGCCAGCAGCTTAAGGGGGCGCTTGGGCGGCTACACCTTC
CASSLRGRLGGYTF
>NA|TRBJ2-3|NA|TRBV5-4
TGTGCCAGCAGCTTTGGGCTCTCCTTCACAGATACGCAGTATTTT
CASSFGLSFTDTQYF
>NA|TRBJ2-5|NA|TRBV6-2/TRBV6-3
TGTGCCAGCAGTTACCCCTACAGGGCACAAGAGACCCAGTACTTC
CASSYPYRAQETQYF
>NA|TRBJ2-1|TRBD2|TRBV7-3
TGTGCCAGCAGCTTGGGACTAGCGGGAGGCAAGTACAATGAGCAGTTCTTC
CASSLGLAGGKYNEQFF
>NA|TRBJ1-3|NA|TRBV29-1
TGCAGCGTTGGGAGGCTGGGGCCTGGAAACACCATATATTTT
CSVGRLGPGNTIYF
>once|TRBJ2-1|TRBD2|TRBV30
TGTGCCTGGGGACTAGCGCCGGGGAATGAGCAGTTCTTC
CAWGLAPGNEQFF
>once|TRBJ1-4|TRBD1|TRBV15
TGTGCCACCAGTTTCCGGGACAGGGGGATTAAAAAACTGTTTTTT
CATSFRDRGIKKLFF
>NA|TRBJ1-3|NA|TRBV30
TGTGCCTGGGGGAGGAGACAAGCTCGAAACACCATATATTTT
CAWGRRQARNTIYF
>NA|TRBJ2-7|TRBD2|TRBV3-1/TRBV3-2
TGTGCCAGCAGCCAAGACTCTGGCGGGAGGCCTACCCACGAGCAGTACTTC
CASSQDSGGRPTHEQYF
>NA|TRBJ2-7|NA|TRBV4-1
TGCGCCAGCAGCCAAGCTGTAGAGCAGTACTTC
CASSQAVEQYF
>NA|TRBJ1-4|NA|TRBV11-2
TGTGCCAGCAGCTTAGCGTACAGGGCAACTAATGAAAAACTGTTTTTT
CASSLAYRATNEKLFF
>NA|TRBJ1-2|NA|TRBV10-3
TGTGCCATCAGTGAGTCAGTAGGGGAGGGCTCATATGGCTACACCTTC
CAISESVGEGSYGYTF
>NA|TRBJ1-2|NA|TRBV6-5
TGTGCCAGCAGGGAGGGGCCAGCTAACTATGGCTACACCTTC
CASREGPANYGYTF
>NA|TRBJ2-4|NA|TRBV18
TGTGCCAGCTCACCAATGTTGGACCGGGATTTAGCCAAAAACATTCAGTACTTC
CASSPMLDRDLAKNIQYF
>NA|TRBJ2-2|NA|TRBV6-5
TGTGCCAGCAGATGGGCAGGGGCTAGCACCGGGGAGCTGTTTTTT
CASRWAGASTGELFF
>NA|TRBJ1-5|NA|TRBV7-9
TGTGCCAGCAGCCGGGAGGGTCGCCAGCCCCAGCATTTT
CASSREGRQPQHF
>NA|TRBJ2-1|TRBD2|TRBV7-7
TGTGCTAGCAGCTTATTTACTAGCGGGAGGGACAATGAGCAGTTCTTC
CASSLFTSGRDNEQFF
>NA|TRBJ2-1|TRBD2|TRBV4-1
TGCGCCAGCAGCCAAGTAGCGGGAGGGAATAATGAGCAGTTCTTC
CASSQVAGGNNEQFF
>NA|TRBJ2-7|NA|TRBV5-1
TGCGCCAGCAGCTCCCTTGGGTTGGAGCAGTACTTC
CASSSLGLEQYF
>NA|TRBJ1-2|TRBD1|TRBV27
TGTGCCAGCAGTTGGGCTCCCGGGACAGGGGGCGGTTTAAACTATGGCTACACCTTC
CASSWAPGTGGGLNYGYTF
>NA|TRBJ1-5|NA|TRBV27
TGTGCCAGCTCCGAAGGGGGACAGCCCCAGCATTTT
CASSEGGQPQHF
>NA|TRBJ1-5|NA|TRBV4-3
TGCGCCAGCAGCCAAGATGGTCTTGCGGTTTATAGCAATCAGCCCCAGCATTTT
CASSQDGLAVYSNQPQHF
>few|TRBJ1-1|NA|TRBV2
TGTGCCAGCTGGAGAAGCCGTGAAGCTTTCTTT
CASWRSREAFF
>few|TRBJ1-1|TRBD1|TRBV6-5
TGTGCCAGCATTCCTCAACAGGGGAGGAGCACTGAAGCTTTCTTT
CASIPQQGRSTEAFF
>NA|TRBJ1-5|NA|TRBV27
TGTGCCAGCAGTTTCCCCGGTCAGCCCCAGCATTTT
CASSFPGQPQHF
>NA|TRBJ1-1|NA|TRBV27
TGTGCCAGCAGTTTAGGGCGGACCTCTGAAGCTTTCTTT
CASSLGRTSEAFF
>NA|TRBJ2-5|TRBD2|TRBV7-2
TGTGCCAGCACCCCCGGGGGGTGGGAGACCCAGTACTTC
CASTPGGWETQYF